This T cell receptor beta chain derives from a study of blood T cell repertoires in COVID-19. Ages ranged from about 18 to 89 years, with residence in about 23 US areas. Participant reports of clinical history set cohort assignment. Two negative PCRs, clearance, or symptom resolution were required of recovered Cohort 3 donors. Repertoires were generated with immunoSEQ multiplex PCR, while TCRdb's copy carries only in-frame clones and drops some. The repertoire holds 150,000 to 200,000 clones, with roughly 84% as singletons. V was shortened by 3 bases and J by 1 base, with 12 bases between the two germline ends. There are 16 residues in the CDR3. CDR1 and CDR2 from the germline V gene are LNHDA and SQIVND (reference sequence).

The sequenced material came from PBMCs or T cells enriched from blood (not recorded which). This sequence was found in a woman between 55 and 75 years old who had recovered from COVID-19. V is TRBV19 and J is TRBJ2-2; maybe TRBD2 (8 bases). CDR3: CASSIGRGQNTGELFF. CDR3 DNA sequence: TGTGCCAGTAGTATCGGGAGGGGGCAGAACACCGGGGAGCTGTTTTTT.